This is a list of T cell receptor beta chains from one sample in a study of PD-L1 blockade in urothelial cancer. Libraries were prepared by immunoSEQ multiplex PCR; TCRdb keeps only in-frame clonotypes and omits some of them. The data contain 72,000 or so clones, approximately 86% of them singletons. Specimen: PBMCs, collected around atezolizumab (anti-PD-L1) treatment. These receptor sequences come from a man between 60 and 75 years old with urothelial cancer. Both conserved end residues are part of each CDR3. D genes are given only for firm matches. The size entry is marked missing in some rows and otherwise reads once, few, many or a size class.

CASSPPLQGRNEQYF	TGTGCCAGCTCACCACCGTTACAGGGAAGGAACGAGCAGTACTTC	.	.	TRBV18	TRBJ2-7
CASSIRTGLKTEAFF	TGTGCCAGCAGCATAAGGACAGGGTTAAAAACTGAAGCTTTCTTT	.	TRBD1	TRBV11-3	TRBJ1-1
CASSPGGGKNEQFF	TGTGCCAGCAGCCCGGGGGGAGGGAAGAATGAGCAGTTCTTC	.	TRBD2	TRBV7-6	TRBJ2-1
CASSRDSYEQYF	TGTGCCAGCAGCCGGGACAGCTACGAGCAGTACTTC	.	TRBD1	TRBV2	TRBJ2-7
CASSLIGTGGPNEQFF	TGTGCCAGCTCACTTATCGGGACGGGGGGGCCGAATGAGCAGTTCTTC	.	TRBD2	TRBV18	TRBJ2-1
CASSLPGGYEQYF	TGTGCCAGCAGTCTCCCAGGGGGGTACGAGCAGTACTTC	once	.	TRBV28	TRBJ2-7
CASSLGSAGGPQETQYF	TGTGCCAGCAGCTTAGGTAGCGCCGGGGGTCCCCAAGAGACCCAGTACTTC	.	.	TRBV11-3	TRBJ2-5
CASSFGRGLGGNQPQHF	TGTGCCAGCAGCTTTGGAAGGGGTTTAGGGGGCAATCAGCCCCAGCATTTT	.	.	TRBV5-6	TRBJ1-5
CASSAYPLTGTGEQFF	TGTGCCAGCAGCGCTTACCCACTCACCGGGACAGGGGAGCAGTTCTTC	.	.	TRBV21-1	TRBJ2-1
CASRDPGSFDNTGELFF	TGCGCCAGCAGAGATCCGGGGTCCTTTGATAACACCGGGGAGCTGTTTTTT	.	.	TRBV10-1	TRBJ2-2
CASSRDRGQETQYF	TGTGCCAGCAGCCGAGACAGGGGCCAAGAGACCCAGTACTTC	.	TRBD1	TRBV11-3	TRBJ2-5
CAWSPPNYSNQPQHF	TGTGCCTGGAGTCCGCCGAACTATAGCAATCAGCCCCAGCATTTT	.	.	TRBV30	TRBJ1-5
CASSSQTGVTDTQYF	TGTGCCAGCAGCTCACAGACAGGGGTCACAGATACGCAGTATTTT	.	TRBD1	TRBV7-2	TRBJ2-3
CASSTGQRLLNTEAFF	TGCGCCAGCAGCACCGGACAGCGACTGCTGAACACTGAAGCTTTCTTT	.	.	TRBV5-1	TRBJ1-1
CASSLVSGRVDEQFF	TGTGCCAGCAGCTTAGTTTCGGGAAGGGTCGATGAGCAGTTCTTC	.	.	TRBV7-9	TRBJ2-1
CASSHRIQETQYF	TGTGCCAGCAGTCACAGGATCCAAGAGACCCAGTACTTC	.	.	TRBV6-1	TRBJ2-5
CASSPRTGAYNEQFF	TGTGCCAGCTCACCCCGGACAGGAGCCTACAATGAGCAGTTCTTC	.	TRBD1	TRBV18	TRBJ2-1
CASSFQLEGTDTQYF	TGTGCCAGCAGCTTCCAACTGGAGGGCACAGATACGCAGTATTTT	once	.	TRBV7-2	TRBJ2-3
CASSPRFSGESTDTQYF	TGTGCCAGCAGCCCAAGGTTCAGCGGGGAGAGCACAGATACGCAGTATTTT	.	TRBD2	TRBV4-2	TRBJ2-3
CASSPTSGVAGELFF	TGTGCTAGCAGCCCAACTAGCGGGGTAGCCGGGGAGCTGTTTTTT	.	TRBD2	TRBV7-7	TRBJ2-2
CASMTLAGGRHNEQFF	TGTGCCAGCATGACCCTAGCGGGGGGCCGACACAATGAGCAGTTCTTC	.	TRBD2	TRBV27	TRBJ2-1
CASSLQGTLTRDTQYF	TGTGCCAGCAGCCTTCAGGGGACCCTAACCCGAGATACGCAGTATTTT	few	.	TRBV9	TRBJ2-3
CASGTPSGGAGEQFF	TGTGCCAGCGGGACTCCTAGCGGGGGGGCTGGTGAGCAGTTCTTC	.	TRBD2	TRBV11-2	TRBJ2-1
CASSPRGGAQEQFF	TGTGCCAGCAGTCCCAGAGGAGGGGCACAGGAGCAGTTCTTC	.	.	TRBV6-1	TRBJ2-1
CASSADRGAETQYF	TGTGCCAGCAGCGCGGACAGGGGGGCAGAGACCCAGTACTTC	.	TRBD1	TRBV9	TRBJ2-5
CASSRGQHNTEAFF	TGTGCCAGTAGCCGGGGACAGCACAACACTGAAGCTTTCTTT	.	TRBD1	TRBV19	TRBJ1-1
CAIREGPGEGSYEQYF	TGTGCCATCAGGGAAGGGCCGGGGGAGGGCTCCTACGAGCAGTACTTC	few	TRBD2	TRBV10-3	TRBJ2-7
CASSFDRGGLYNSPLHF	TGTGCCAGCAGTTTCGACAGGGGAGGACTCTATAATTCACCCCTCCACTTT	.	TRBD1	TRBV27	TRBJ1-6
CASSFLTDTSTDTQYF	TGTGCCAGCAGCTTTCTAACAGATACTAGCACAGATACGCAGTATTTT	.	.	TRBV5-6	TRBJ2-3
CASSSIAGAGTDTQYF	TGTGCCAGCTCATCGATAGCGGGGGCTGGCACAGATACGCAGTATTTT	.	TRBD2	TRBV18	TRBJ2-3
CASSVQLAGGSNNEQFF	TGTGCCAGCAGCGTACAACTAGCGGGGGGTAGTAACAATGAGCAGTTCTTC	.	TRBD2	TRBV9	TRBJ2-1
CATSSGDRDGNTIYF	TGTGCCACCAGCAGCGGAGACAGGGATGGAAACACCATATATTTT	once	TRBD1	TRBV15	TRBJ1-3
CASSLLAGNFQETQYF	TGTGCCAGCAGCTTACTGGCGGGGAACTTTCAAGAGACCCAGTACTTC	once	.	TRBV7-9	TRBJ2-5
CASSRRRGRDTEAFF	TGTGCCAGCAGCCGCCGGAGGGGGCGAGACACTGAAGCTTTCTTT	.	TRBD1	TRBV7-8	TRBJ1-1
CASSDAIQGSLAFF	TGCGCCAGCAGCGACGCAATACAGGGATCCTTAGCTTTCTTT	.	.	TRBV5-1	TRBJ1-1
CASSETGGGYGYTF	TGTGCCAGCAGTGAGACAGGGGGCGGTTATGGCTACACCTTC	.	TRBD1	TRBV6-1	TRBJ1-2
CASREDTGVYEQYF	TGCGCCAGCAGAGAGGACACGGGTGTTTACGAGCAGTACTTC	.	.	TRBV5-1	TRBJ2-7
CAIRTGSNYGYTF	TGTGCCATCAGGACAGGGTCTAACTATGGCTACACCTTC	.	TRBD1	TRBV10-3	TRBJ1-2
CASSEQGGQPQHF	TGTGCCAGCAGTGAACAGGGGGGTCAGCCCCAGCATTTT	.	TRBD1	TRBV6-1	TRBJ1-5
CASSPYNQPQHF	TGTGCCAGCAGTCCCTACAATCAGCCCCAGCATTTT	once	.	TRBV6-5	TRBJ1-5
CASSLQGIYTEAFF	TGTGCCAGCAGCTTACAGGGGATATACACTGAAGCTTTCTTT	.	.	TRBV7-2	TRBJ1-1
CASSLNRVGTEAFF	TGTGCCAGCAGCTTAAACAGGGTCGGCACTGAAGCTTTCTTT	.	.	TRBV7-2	TRBJ1-1
CASSFGQTGSYGYTF	TGTGCCAGCAGCTTTGGTCAGACAGGGAGCTATGGCTACACCTTC	medium-sized	TRBD1	TRBV5-5	TRBJ1-2
CASSALLANTEAFF	TGTGCCAGCAGTGCCCTGCTAGCTAACACTGAAGCTTTCTTT	few	.	TRBV2	TRBJ1-1
CASRTPTGIYGYTF	TGTGCCAGCAGAACTCCGACAGGGATCTATGGCTACACCTTC	.	TRBD1	TRBV28	TRBJ1-2
CACGRDRALNQPQHF	TGTGCCTGCGGCCGAGACAGGGCGCTCAATCAGCCCCAGCATTTT	.	TRBD1	TRBV30	TRBJ1-5
CSAGQGADSPLHF	TGCAGCGCGGGACAGGGGGCCGATTCACCCCTCCACTTT	.	TRBD1	TRBV29-1	TRBJ1-6
CSVEKTFNNEQFF	TGCAGCGTTGAAAAGACTTTCAACAATGAGCAGTTCTTC	.	.	TRBV29-1	TRBJ2-1
CASRGSSGGNQETQYF	TGTGCCAGCAGGGGAAGTAGCGGGGGGAACCAAGAGACCCAGTACTTC	.	TRBD2	TRBV2	TRBJ2-5
CASSGDRGLNEQFF	TGTGCCAGCAGTGGGGACAGGGGGCTCAATGAGCAGTTCTTC	.	TRBD1	TRBV2	TRBJ2-1
CASSSGGPEKLFF	TGTGCCAGCAGCTCGGGGGGGCCCGAAAAACTGTTTTTT	.	.	TRBV11-2	TRBJ1-4
CASSPKVQRDTGELFF	TGTGCCAGCAGCCCCAAAGTACAGCGGGACACCGGGGAGCTGTTTTTT	.	.	TRBV13	TRBJ2-2
CASSKSLGQEPYEQYF	TGTGCCAGTAGTAAATCACTCGGACAGGAACCCTACGAGCAGTACTTC	.	TRBD1	TRBV19	TRBJ2-7
CASSLSPTLSGNTIYF	TGTGCCAGCAGTTTATCCCCAACTCTCTCTGGAAACACCATATATTTT	.	.	TRBV28	TRBJ1-3
CASRGTGQKNYGYTF	TGTGCCAGCAGGGGAACGGGACAAAAAAACTATGGCTACACCTTC	few	.	TRBV2	TRBJ1-2
CASSFVWTVELDTQYF	TGTGCCAGCAGCTTTGTTTGGACAGTAGAACTGGATACGCAGTATTTT	once	.	TRBV7-2	TRBJ2-3
CASSWGTSNTEAFF	TGTGCCAGCAGCTGGGGGACATCGAACACTGAAGCTTTCTTT	once	.	TRBV5-4	TRBJ1-1
CASSLVLAGVNEQFF	TGTGCCAGCAGCTTAGTACTAGCGGGGGTGAATGAGCAGTTCTTC	.	TRBD2	TRBV7-3	TRBJ2-1